This T cell receptor beta chain was observed in a study of post-analysis software for immune sequencing data. Findings and caveats of the study: Included in a set of five TRBV segments more frequent in patients than controls were TRBV5-6, TRBV5-1 and TRBV20-1. Multiple sclerosis was associated with a significant reduction in normalized Chao1 diversity relative to controls. Batch-matched samples strongly co-clustered by F measure.

This clonotype was found a few times. Its target is unknown. The TCR beta cDNA libraries contained unique molecular identifiers. Input of about 1 to 11 million T cells yielded a few hundred thousand cDNA molecules. TCRdb fed the PCR reads into MiXCR, producing one record per CDR3 protein. The table shows approximately 460,000 distinct CDR3 sequences, with approximately 46% occurring only once. Trimming removed 6 bases from V and 8 bases from J; junction bases left unmatched: 13. Germline CDR1 is SGHRS and CDR2 is YFSETQ. The CDR3 is 15 residues long. The gene calls are TRBV5-1 and TRBJ2-1; the match to TRBD2 covers 8 bases. The specimen sequenced was blood. The receptor comes from a girl aged 10 to 17 with multiple sclerosis. CDR3 coding DNA: TGCGCCAGCACCCTAATGCTCAGGCGGGAGGATGAGCAGTTCTTC. This sequence encodes CASTLMLRREDEQFF.